This T cell receptor (beta chain) was identified during a study of blood T cell repertoires in COVID-19. About the research overall: COVID-19 samples from acute and convalescent phases originated in the United States, Italy and Spain. From T cells, B-cell-depleted T cells, or PBMCs came the material, which was cDNA or gDNA.

Germline V CDR1 and CDR2: ENHRY, SYGVKD. Trimming at V came to 3 bases and at J to 1 base, leaving 9 bases not matched to a gene. This CDR3 region has 17 residues. In the authors' workflow: Reference gene primer amplification yielded estimated nucleated cell counts. TCRdb's table, derived via immunoSEQ multiplex PCR, lists solely in-frame clones and lacks some. The V and J calls and clone size are taken from that table; D and trimming were inferred from the DNA. The table includes some 50,000 clones, around 86% detected once. The chain uses TRBV10-3 and TRBJ2-4; 7 bases line up with TRBD2. The sequenced sample consisted of peripheral blood. This clonotype originated in a human donor in a cohort sampled during active COVID-19. DNA for the CDR3: TGTGCCATCAGTGATTTCCTAGCGGCACCTGCCAAAAACATTCAGTACTTC. It codes for CAISDFLAAPAKNIQYF.